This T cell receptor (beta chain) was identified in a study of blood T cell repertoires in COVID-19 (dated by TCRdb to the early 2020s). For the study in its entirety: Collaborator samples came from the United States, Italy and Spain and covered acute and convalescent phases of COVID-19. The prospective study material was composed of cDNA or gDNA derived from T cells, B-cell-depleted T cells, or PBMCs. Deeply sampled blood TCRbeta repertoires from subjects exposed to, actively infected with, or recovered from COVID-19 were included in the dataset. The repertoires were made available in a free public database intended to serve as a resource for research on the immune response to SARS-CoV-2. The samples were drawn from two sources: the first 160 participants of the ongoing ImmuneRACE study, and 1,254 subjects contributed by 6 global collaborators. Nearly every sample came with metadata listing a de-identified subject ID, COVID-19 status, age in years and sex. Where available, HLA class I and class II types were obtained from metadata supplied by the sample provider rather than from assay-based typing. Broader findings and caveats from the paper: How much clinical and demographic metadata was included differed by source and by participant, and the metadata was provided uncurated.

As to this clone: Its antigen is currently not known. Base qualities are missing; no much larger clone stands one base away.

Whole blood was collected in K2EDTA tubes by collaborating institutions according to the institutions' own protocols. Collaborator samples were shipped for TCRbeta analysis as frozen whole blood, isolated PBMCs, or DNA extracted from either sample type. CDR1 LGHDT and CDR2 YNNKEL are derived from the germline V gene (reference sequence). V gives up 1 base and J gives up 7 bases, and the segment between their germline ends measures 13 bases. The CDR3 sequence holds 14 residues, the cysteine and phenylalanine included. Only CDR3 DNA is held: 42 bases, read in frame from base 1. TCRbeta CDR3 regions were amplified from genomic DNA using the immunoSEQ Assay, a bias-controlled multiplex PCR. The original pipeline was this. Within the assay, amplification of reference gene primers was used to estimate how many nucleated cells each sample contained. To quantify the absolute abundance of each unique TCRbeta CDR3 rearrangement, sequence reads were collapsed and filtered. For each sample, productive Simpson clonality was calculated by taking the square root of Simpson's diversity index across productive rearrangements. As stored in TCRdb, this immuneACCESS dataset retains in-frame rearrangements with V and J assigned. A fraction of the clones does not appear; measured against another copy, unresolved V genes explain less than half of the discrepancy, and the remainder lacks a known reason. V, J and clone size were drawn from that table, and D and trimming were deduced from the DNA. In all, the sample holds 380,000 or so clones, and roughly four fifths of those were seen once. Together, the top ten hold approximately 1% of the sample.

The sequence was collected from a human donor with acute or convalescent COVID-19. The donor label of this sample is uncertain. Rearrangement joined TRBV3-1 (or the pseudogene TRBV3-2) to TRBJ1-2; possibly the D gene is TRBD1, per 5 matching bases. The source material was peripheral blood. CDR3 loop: CASSQVSQGGGYTF. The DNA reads TGTGCCAGCAGCCAAGTATCTCAGGGTGGTGGCTACACCTTC.